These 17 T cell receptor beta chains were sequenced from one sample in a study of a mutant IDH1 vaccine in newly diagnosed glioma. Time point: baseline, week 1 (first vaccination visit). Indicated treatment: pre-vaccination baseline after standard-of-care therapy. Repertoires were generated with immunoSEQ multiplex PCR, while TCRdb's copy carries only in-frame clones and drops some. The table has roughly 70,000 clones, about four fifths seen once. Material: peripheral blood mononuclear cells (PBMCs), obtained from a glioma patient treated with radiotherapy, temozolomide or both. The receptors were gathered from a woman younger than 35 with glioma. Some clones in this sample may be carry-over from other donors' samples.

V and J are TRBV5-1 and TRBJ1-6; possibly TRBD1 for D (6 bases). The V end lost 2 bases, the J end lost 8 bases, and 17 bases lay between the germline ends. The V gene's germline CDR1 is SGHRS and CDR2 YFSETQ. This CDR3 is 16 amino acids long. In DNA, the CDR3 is TGCGCCAGCAGCTTAAGGGACACCCGGGGCGATTCACCCCTCCACTTT. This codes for CASSLRDTRGDSPLHF.

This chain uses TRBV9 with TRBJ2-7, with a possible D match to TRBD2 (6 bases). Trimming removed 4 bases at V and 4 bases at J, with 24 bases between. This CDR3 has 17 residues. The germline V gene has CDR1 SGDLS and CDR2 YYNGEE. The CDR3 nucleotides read TGTGCCAGCAGCCCTTACGCCGGGGCGGGGAGTACGTACGAGCAGTACTTC. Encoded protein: CASSPYAGAGSTYEQYF.

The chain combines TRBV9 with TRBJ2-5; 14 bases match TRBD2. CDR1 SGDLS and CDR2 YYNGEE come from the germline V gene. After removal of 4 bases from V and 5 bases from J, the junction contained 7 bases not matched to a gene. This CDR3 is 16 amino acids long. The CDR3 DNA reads TGTGCCAGCAGCCGAGGACTAGCGGGAGGTGACGAGACCCAGTACTTC. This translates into CASSRGLAGGDETQYF.

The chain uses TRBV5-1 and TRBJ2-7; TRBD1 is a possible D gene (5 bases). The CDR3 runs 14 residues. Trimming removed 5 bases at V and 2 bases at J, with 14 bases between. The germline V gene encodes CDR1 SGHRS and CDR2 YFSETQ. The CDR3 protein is CASRYWQGAYEQYF. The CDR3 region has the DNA TGCGCCAGCAGGTATTGGCAGGGTGCCTACGAGCAGTACTTC.

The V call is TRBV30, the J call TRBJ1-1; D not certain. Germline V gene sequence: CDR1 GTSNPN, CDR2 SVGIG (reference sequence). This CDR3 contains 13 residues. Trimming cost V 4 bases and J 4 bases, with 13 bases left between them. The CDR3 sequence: CAWTVRGGTEAFF. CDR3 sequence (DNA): TGTGCCTGGACCGTCCGAGGAGGCACTGAAGCTTTCTTT.

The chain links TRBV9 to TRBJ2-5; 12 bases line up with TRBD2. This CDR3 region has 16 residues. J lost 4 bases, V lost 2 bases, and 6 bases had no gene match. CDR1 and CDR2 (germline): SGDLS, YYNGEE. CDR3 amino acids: CASSVRTSGILETQYF. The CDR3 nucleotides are TGTGCCAGCAGCGTTCGGACTAGCGGGATTTTAGAGACCCAGTACTTC.

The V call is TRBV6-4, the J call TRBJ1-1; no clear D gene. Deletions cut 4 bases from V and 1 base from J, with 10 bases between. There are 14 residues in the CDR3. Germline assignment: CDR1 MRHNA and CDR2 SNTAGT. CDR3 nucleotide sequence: TGTGCCAGCAGTGTAAACCCCTGGAACACTGAAGCTTTCTTT. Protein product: CASSVNPWNTEAFF.

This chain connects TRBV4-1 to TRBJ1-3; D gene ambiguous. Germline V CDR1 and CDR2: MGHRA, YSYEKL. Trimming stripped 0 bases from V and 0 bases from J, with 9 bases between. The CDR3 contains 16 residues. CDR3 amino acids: CASSQEAMSSGNTIYF. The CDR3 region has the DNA TGCGCCAGCAGCCAAGAGGCGATGAGCTCTGGAAACACCATATATTTT.

CDR3 nucleotides: TGTGCCAGCAGCGGAACTACGTACAGCACTGAAGCTTTCTTT. Translation gives CASSGTTYSTEAFF. The chain combines TRBV9 with TRBJ1-1, with D uncertain. There are 14 residues in the CDR3. Germline-derived CDR1 and CDR2 are SGDLS and YYNGEE. With 3 bases removed from V and 4 bases from J, the gap between germline ends came to 13 bases.

CDR3 coding DNA: TGTGCCAGCAGCCCGCGGACAGGGGGCACTGAAGCTTTCTTT. It is translated as CASSPRTGGTEAFF. V gene TRBV7-3 combines with J gene TRBJ1-1; 10 bases map to TRBD1. Unmatched junction bases numbered 4, after V lost 5 bases and J lost 4 bases. From germline, CDR1 is SGHTA and CDR2 FQGTGA. There are 14 residues in the CDR3.

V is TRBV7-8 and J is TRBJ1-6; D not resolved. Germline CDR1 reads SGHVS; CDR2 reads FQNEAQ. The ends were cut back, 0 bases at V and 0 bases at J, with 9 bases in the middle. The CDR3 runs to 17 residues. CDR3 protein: CASSLAGGSSYNSPLHF. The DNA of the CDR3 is TGTGCCAGCAGCTTAGCGGGCGGGAGCTCCTATAATTCACCCCTCCACTTT.

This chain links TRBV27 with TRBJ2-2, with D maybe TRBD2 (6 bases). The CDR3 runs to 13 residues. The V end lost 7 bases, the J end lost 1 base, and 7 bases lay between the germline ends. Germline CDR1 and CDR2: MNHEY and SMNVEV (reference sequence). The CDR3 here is CASTGRNTGELFF. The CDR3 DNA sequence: TGTGCCAGCACCGGGAGGAACACCGGGGAGCTGTTTTTT.

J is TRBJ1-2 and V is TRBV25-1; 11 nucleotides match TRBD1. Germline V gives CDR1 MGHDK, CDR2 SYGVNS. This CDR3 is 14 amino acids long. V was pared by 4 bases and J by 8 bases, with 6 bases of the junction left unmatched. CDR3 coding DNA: TGTGCCAGCAGTGTTCGGACAGGGGGCTTGGGCTACACCTTC. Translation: CASSVRTGGLGYTF.

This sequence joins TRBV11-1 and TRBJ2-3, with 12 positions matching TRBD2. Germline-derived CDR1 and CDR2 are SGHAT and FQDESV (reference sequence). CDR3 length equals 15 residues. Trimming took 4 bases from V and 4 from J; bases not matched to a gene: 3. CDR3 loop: CASSSSGRAPDTQYF. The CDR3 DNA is TGTGCCAGCAGCTCTAGCGGGAGGGCCCCAGATACGCAGTATTTT. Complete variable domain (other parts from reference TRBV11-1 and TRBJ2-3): EAEVAQSPRYKITEKSQAVAFWCDPISGHATLYWYRQILGQGPELLVQFQDESVVDDSQLPKDRFSAERLKGVDSTLKIQPAELGDSAMYLCASSSSGRAPDTQYFGPGTRLTVL.

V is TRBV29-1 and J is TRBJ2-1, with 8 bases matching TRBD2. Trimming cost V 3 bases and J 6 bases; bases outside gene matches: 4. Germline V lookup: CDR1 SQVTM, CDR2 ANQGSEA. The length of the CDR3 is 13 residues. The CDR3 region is CSVDSGKANEQFF. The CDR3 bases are TGCAGCGTTGATAGCGGGAAGGCCAATGAGCAGTTCTTC.

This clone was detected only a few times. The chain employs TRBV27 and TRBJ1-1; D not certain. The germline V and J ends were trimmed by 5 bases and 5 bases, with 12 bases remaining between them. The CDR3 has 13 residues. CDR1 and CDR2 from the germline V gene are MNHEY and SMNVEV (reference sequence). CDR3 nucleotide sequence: TGTGCCAGCAGTCTCGCCGTGGTAACTGAAGCTTTCTTT. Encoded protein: CASSLAVVTEAFF.

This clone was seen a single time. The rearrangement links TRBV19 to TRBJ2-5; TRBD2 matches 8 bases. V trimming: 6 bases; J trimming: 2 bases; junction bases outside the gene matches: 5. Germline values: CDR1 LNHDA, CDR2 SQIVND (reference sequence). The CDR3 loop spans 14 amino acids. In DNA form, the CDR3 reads TGTGCCAGTAGCGTTACTAGCGGACAAGAGACCCAGTACTTC. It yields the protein CASSVTSGQETQYF.